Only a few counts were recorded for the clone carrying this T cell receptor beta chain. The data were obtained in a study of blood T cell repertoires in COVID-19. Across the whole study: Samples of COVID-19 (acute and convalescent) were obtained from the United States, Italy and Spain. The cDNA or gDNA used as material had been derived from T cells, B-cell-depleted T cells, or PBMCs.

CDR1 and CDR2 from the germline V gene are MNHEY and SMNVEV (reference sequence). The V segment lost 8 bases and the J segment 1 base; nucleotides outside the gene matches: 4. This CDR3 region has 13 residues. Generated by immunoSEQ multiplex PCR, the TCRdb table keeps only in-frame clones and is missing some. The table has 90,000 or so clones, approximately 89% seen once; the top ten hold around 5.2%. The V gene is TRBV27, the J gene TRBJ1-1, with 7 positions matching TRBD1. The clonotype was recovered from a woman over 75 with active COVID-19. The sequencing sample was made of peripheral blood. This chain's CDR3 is CASGTASNTEAFF. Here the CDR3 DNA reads TGTGCCAGCGGGACAGCTTCGAACACTGAAGCTTTCTTT.